Following are 13 T cell receptor beta chains from one sample sequenced in a study of blood T cell repertoires in COVID-19. Only in-frame clones appear in the TCRdb table, and some are missing; sequencing was by immunoSEQ multiplex PCR. The table lists around 170,000 clones, approximately 90% of them singletons. The sequenced sample consisted of peripheral blood. The source of these receptors is a woman aged 25 to 45 with acute or convalescent COVID-19.

The chain carries TRBV2 and TRBJ2-3; D remains ambiguous. This CDR3 has 12 amino acids. Trimming cost V 5 bases and J 8 bases, with 11 bases left between them. Germline V lookup: CDR1 SNHLY, CDR2 FYNNEI. CDR3 sequence reads: CASSNDHGTQYF. In DNA, the CDR3 is TGTGCCAGCAGTAACGATCACGGTACGCAGTATTTT.

The V call is TRBV20-1, the J call TRBJ2-7; weak D call: TRBD1 (6 bases). V gave up 3 bases and J gave up 6 bases, with 9 bases separating them. Germline-derived CDR1 and CDR2 are DFQATT and SNEGSKA (reference sequence). The CDR3 runs 11 residues. The CDR3 bases are TGCAGTGCTAGGGGGGCGGGCGAGCAGTACTTC. The encoded protein is CSARGAGEQYF.

This sequence joins TRBV2 and TRBJ2-3; TRBD1 aligns across 12 bases. The ends lost 11 bases at V and 4 bases at J; junction bases unmatched: 1. Germline lookup yields CDR1 SNHLY and CDR2 FYNNEI. The CDR3 length is 12 residues. Written as DNA, the CDR3 is TGTGCCGGGGACAGGGGGCCAGATACGCAGTATTTT. Its translation: CAGDRGPDTQYF.

V gene TRBV10-3 combines with J gene TRBJ2-7; D gene unclear. The CDR3 sequence is 12 residues long. The V and J ends lost 4 bases and 3 bases respectively, with 7 bases between them. The germline CDR1 and CDR2 sequences are ENHRY and SYGVKD. Written as DNA, the CDR3 is TGTGCCATCAGTGTGGGCGACTACGAGCAGTACTTC. Residues: CAISVGDYEQYF.

The chain employs TRBV5-1 and TRBJ1-5, with 7 bases identical to TRBD1. From germline, CDR1 is SGHRS and CDR2 YFSETQ. Unmatched junction bases numbered 9, after V lost 4 bases and J lost 8 bases. The CDR3 contains 14 residues. The chain's CDR3 is CASSLTGRMEPQHF. CDR3 in DNA: TGCGCCAGCAGCCTGACAGGGCGGATGGAGCCCCAGCATTTT.

The genes are TRBV4-1 and TRBJ2-7, with D possibly being TRBD2 (6 bases). The CDR3 length is 15 residues. V was clipped by 4 bases and J by 2 bases, with 15 bases between them. Germline values: CDR1 MGHRA, CDR2 YSYEKL. This chain's CDR3 is CASSPPGTQTYEQYF. The CDR3 nucleotides read TGCGCCAGCAGCCCACCCGGGACTCAAACCTACGAGCAGTACTTC.

This clone was picked up a small number of times. This chain joins TRBV5-1 and TRBJ2-1, with D unclear. V lost 4 bases to trimming and J lost 5 bases, with 13 bases between them. This CDR3 is 14 amino acids long. CDR1 is SGHRS and CDR2 is YFSETQ in the germline V gene. As DNA, the CDR3 is TGCGCCAGCAGCCGTATCGCAACTAACAATGAGCAGTTCTTC. Its translation is CASSRIATNNEQFF.

This clone was seen a handful of times. J is TRBJ2-1 and V is TRBV21-1; the table names TRBD2, a call not compared with the DNA. TRBV21-1 is shown as a pseudogene. The CDR3 runs 14 residues. CDR3 amino acids: CASSTLAGVHEQFF. In nucleotides, the CDR3 is TGTGCCAGCAGCACCCTCGCGGGGGTCCATGAGCAGTTCTTC.

The chain has TRBV7-2 and TRBJ2-1; perhaps TRBD1 as D (5 bases). This CDR3 has 14 residues. The germline V gene encodes CDR1 SGHTA and CDR2 FQGNSA. V was cut by 4 bases and J by 6 bases, with 13 bases left in between. The DNA of the CDR3 is TGTGCCAGCAGCTCCTTAGGACACCGCAATGAGCAGTTCTTC. It is translated as CASSSLGHRNEQFF.

The table lists this clone with a few counts. The genes are TRBV11-3 and TRBJ1-1; D is unclear. Germline V gene lookup returns CDR1 SGHNT and CDR2 YENEEA. The CDR3 spans 13 residues. V was pared by 2 bases and J by 1 base, with 5 bases between. CDR3 residues: CASSLQWNTEAFF. The CDR3 region has the DNA TGTGCCAGCAGCTTACAGTGGAACACTGAAGCTTTCTTT.

The rearrangement links TRBV7-2 to TRBJ2-1, with a weak D call TRBD2 (6 bases). Trimming cost V 1 base and J 8 bases, with 15 bases left between them. This CDR3 spans 15 amino acids. Germline V gene lookup returns CDR1 SGHTA and CDR2 FQGNSA. The CDR3 nucleotides are TGTGCCAGCAGCTTAGTGAGTCTTGGCGGGGATGAGCAGTTCTTC. It codes for CASSLVSLGGDEQFF.

V is TRBV15 and J is TRBJ2-1; 8 nucleotides line up with TRBD2. Germline V gene data show CDR1 as LNHNV and CDR2 as YYDKDF (reference sequence). The length of the CDR3 is 16 residues. The V and J ends lost 3 bases and 3 bases, in that order; junction bases with no gene match: 7. CDR3 coding DNA: TGTGCCACCAGCAGTCGGGGGGGTAAGAACTACAATGAGCAGTTCTTC. It encodes CATSSRGGKNYNEQFF.

The V gene is TRBV6-6, the J gene TRBJ2-1, with TRBD2 as a possible D gene (5 bases). Germline CDR1 reads MNHNY; CDR2 reads SVGAGI (reference sequence). The V end lost 6 bases, the J end lost 5 bases, and 20 bases lay between the germline ends. This CDR3 is built from 16 residues. CDR3 coding DNA: TGTGCCAGCAGGCGACGAGGGATCCAGGTACACAATGAGCAGTTCTTC. It codes for CASRRRGIQVHNEQFF.